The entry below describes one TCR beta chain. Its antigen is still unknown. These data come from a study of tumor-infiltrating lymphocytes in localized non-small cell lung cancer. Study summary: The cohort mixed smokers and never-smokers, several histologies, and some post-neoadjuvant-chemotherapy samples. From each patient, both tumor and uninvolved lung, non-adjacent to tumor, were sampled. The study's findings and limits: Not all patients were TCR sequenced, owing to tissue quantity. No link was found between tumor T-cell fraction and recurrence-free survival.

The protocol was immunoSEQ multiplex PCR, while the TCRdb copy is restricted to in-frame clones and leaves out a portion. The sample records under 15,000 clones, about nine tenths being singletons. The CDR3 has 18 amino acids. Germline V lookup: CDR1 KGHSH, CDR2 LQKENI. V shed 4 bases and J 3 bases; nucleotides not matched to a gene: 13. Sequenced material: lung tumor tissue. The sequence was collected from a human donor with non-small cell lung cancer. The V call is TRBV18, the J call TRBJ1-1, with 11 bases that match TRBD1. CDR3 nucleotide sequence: TGTGCCAGCTCACGGAGTATTCGGGACAGGGGGACCGACACTGAAGCTTTCTTT. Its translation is CASSRSIRDRGTDTEAFF.